This TCR beta chain is from a study of cytomegalovirus exposure and HLA in healthy donors. General study findings and limits: Confirmation was obtained in vitro that a few CMV-associated chains are specific for CMV antigens. Despite most TCR sequences being rare, some public TCRs occurred in many donors. More than 15,000 TCR beta sequences were associated with HLA alleles at 0.05 false discovery rate in a later analysis. Reports credit the classifier with highly specific, highly sensitive diagnosis of cytomegalovirus status.

The germline CDR1 and CDR2 sequences are MNHEY and SVGAGI. V lost 4 bases to trimming and J lost 2 bases; unmatched junction nucleotides: 10. The CDR3 length is 16 residues. 13 Jbeta primers and 60 Vbeta primers were used for the PCR. TCRdb's copy holds only in-frame clones and misses some; the assay was immunoSEQ multiplex PCR. This sample's clone table lists about 170,000 clones. About this clone: The antigen is not known.

Sequenced: PBMCs. The genes are TRBV6-5 and TRBJ1-2; 7 positions match TRBD1. The clonotype comes from a woman aged 60 to 75 in good health and CMV-seronegative. Here the CDR3 DNA reads TGTGCCAGCAGTTCACAACCGGGACAGCTGAACTATGGCTACACCTTC. Translated: CASSSQPGQLNYGYTF.